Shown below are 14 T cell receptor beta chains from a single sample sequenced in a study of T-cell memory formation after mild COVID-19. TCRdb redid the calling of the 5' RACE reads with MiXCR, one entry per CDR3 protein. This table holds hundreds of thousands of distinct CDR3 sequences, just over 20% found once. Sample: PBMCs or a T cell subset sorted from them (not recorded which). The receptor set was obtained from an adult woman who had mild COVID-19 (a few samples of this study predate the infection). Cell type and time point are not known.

The CDR3 loop reads CASSPSAGSKTQYF. Written as DNA, the CDR3 is TGTGCCAGCAGTCCCTCGGCCGGTAGTAAGACGCAGTATTTT. The rearrangement uses TRBV12-3 or TRBV12-4 and TRBJ2-3; D is undetermined. V lost 5 bases and J lost 9, with 18 bases in between. The CDR3 has 14 amino acids.

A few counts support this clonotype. The CDR3 nucleotides read TGCAGCGTTGTCTCTTACAGCTACGAGCAGTACTTC. Translation: CSVVSYSYEQYF. The chain links TRBV29-1 to TRBJ2-7; no reliable D call. The ends were cut back, 4 bases at V and 3 bases at J, with 10 bases in the middle. The CDR3 consists of 12 residues. Germline lookup yields CDR1 SQVTM and CDR2 ANQGSEA.

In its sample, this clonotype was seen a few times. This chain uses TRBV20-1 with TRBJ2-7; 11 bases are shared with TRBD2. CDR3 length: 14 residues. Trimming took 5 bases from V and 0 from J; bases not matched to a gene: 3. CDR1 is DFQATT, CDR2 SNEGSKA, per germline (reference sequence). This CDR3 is CSAELAGVSYEQYF. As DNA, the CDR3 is TGCAGTGCTGAACTAGCGGGGGTCTCCTACGAGCAGTACTTC.

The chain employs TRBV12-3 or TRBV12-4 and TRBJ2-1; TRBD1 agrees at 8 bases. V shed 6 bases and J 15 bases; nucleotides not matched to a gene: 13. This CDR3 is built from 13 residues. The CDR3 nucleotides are TGTGCCAGCAGGTCGACAGGGGAAAATTCTCGGTTCTTC. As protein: CASRSTGENSRFF.

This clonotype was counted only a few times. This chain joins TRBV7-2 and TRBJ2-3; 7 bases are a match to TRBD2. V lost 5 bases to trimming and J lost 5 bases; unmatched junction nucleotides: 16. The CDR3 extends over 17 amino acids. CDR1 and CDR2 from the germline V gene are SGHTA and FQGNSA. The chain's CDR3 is CASSQTGTTFGGDTQYF. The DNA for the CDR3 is TGTGCCAGCAGCCAAACCGGGACTACCTTTGGGGGAGATACGCAGTATTTT.

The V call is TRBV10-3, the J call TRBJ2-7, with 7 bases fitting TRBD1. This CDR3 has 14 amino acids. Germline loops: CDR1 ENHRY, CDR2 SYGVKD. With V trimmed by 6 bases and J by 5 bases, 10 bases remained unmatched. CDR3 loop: CAISPGQSGDEQYF. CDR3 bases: TGTGCCATCAGCCCGGGACAGAGCGGCGACGAGCAGTACTTC.

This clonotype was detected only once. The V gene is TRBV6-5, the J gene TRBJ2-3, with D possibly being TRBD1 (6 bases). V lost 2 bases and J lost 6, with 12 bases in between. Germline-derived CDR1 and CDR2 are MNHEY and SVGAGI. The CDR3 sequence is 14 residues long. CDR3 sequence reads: CASSYGRQVDTQYF. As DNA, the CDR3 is TGTGCCAGCAGTTACGGGAGACAGGTCGATACGCAGTATTTT.

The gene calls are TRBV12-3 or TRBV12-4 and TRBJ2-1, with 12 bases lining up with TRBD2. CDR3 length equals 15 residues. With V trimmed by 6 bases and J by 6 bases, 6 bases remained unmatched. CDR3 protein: CASSRGLAGLNEQFF. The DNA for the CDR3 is TGTGCCAGCAGCCGAGGACTAGCGGGACTCAATGAGCAGTTCTTC.

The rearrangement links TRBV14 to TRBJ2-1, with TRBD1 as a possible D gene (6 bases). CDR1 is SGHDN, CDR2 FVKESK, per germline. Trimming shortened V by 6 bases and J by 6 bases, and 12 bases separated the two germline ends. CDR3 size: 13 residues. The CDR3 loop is CASSLQGINEQFF. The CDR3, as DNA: TGTGCCAGCAGTCTACAGGGTATCAATGAGCAGTTCTTC.

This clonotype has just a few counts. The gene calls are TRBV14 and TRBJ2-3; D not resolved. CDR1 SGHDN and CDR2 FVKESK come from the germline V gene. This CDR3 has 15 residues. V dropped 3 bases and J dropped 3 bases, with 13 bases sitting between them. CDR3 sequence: CASSHGLSLTDTQYF. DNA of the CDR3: TGTGCCAGCAGCCACGGTCTATCTTTGACAGATACGCAGTATTTT.

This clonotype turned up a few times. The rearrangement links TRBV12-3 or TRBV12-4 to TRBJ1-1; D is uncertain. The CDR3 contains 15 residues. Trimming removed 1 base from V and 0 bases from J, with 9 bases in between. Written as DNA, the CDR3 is TGTGCCAGCAGTTTAGGGCCCACTATGAACACTGAAGCTTTCTTT. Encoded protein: CASSLGPTMNTEAFF.

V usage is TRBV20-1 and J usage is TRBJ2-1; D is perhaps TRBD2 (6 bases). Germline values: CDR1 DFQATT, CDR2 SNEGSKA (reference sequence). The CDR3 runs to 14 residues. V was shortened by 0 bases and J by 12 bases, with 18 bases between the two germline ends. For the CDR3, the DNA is TGCAGTGCTAGAGACGGTAGCGGATCGGGTCTGCAGTTCTTC. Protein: CSARDGSGSGLQFF.

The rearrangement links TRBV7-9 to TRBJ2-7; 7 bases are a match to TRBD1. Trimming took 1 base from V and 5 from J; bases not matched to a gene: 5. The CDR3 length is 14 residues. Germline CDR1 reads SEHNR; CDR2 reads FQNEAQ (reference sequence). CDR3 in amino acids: CASSLGDRDNEQYF. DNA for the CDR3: TGTGCCAGCAGCTTAGGAGACAGGGACAACGAGCAGTACTTC.

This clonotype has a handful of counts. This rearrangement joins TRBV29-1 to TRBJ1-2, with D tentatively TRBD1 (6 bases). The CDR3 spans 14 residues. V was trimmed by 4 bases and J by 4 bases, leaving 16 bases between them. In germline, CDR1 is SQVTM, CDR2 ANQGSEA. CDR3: CSVGHNRDGYGYTF. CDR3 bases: TGCAGCGTTGGACACAACAGGGACGGCTATGGCTACACCTTC.